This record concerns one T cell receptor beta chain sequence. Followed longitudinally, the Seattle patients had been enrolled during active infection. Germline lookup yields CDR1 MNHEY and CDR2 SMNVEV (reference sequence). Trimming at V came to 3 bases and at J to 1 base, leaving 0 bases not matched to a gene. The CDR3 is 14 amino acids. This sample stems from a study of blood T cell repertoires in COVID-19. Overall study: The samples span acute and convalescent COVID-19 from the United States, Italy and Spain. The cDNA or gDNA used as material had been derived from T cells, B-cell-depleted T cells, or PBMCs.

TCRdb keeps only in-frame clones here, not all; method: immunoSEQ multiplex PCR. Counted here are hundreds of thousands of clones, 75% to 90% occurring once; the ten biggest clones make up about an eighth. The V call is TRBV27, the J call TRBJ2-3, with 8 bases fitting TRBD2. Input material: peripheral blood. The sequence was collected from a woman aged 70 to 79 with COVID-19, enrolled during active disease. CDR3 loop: CASSFSGGTDTQYF. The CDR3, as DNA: TGTGCCAGCAGTTTTAGCGGGGGCACAGATACGCAGTATTTT.